Below, 7 T cell receptor beta chains from the same sample are listed, as sequenced in a study of response to subunit inactivated influenza vaccine. TCRdb called the RT-PCR reads again in MiXCR, with one record for every CDR3 protein. The sample lists about 570,000 distinct CDR3 sequences; approximately 11% were seen once. The sample was also reused in another study, on T cells expressing NK-cell markers. That paper notes: Beta-chain TCR cDNA was generated via 5'RACE template switching with UMIs.

The input for sequencing was PBMCs from blood, taken on the day of vaccination. These TCRs come from a man in his fifties or sixties who received an inactivated influenza vaccine.

The chain has TRBV30 and TRBJ2-7; 9 nucleotides align to TRBD1. Germline CDR1 reads GTSNPN; CDR2 reads SVGIG (reference sequence). With V trimmed by 2 bases and J by 3 bases, 5 bases remained unmatched. The CDR3 is 14 residues long. For the CDR3, the DNA is TGTGCCTGGAGTCCTATGACAGGGGGCTACGAGCAGTACTTC. Translated: CAWSPMTGGYEQYF.

This clonotype was counted between two and nine times. This rearrangement joins TRBV7-9 to TRBJ1-6; 10 positions match TRBD1. CDR1 and CDR2 from the germline V gene are SEHNR and FQNEAQ (reference sequence). The CDR3 contains 14 residues. With V trimmed by 7 bases and J by 9 bases, 6 bases remained unmatched. The CDR3 here is CASTFDRGLSPLHF. As DNA, the CDR3 is TGTGCCAGCACCTTCGACAGGGGGCTTTCACCCCTCCACTTT.

This clonotype has just a few counts. The CDR3 bases are TGTGCCAGCAGCCGCGGACTAGCGGTTACCTACAATGAGCAGTTCTTC. Its protein is CASSRGLAVTYNEQFF. This chain links TRBV14 with TRBJ2-1, with 10 bases identical to TRBD2. Germline V gene lookup returns CDR1 SGHDN and CDR2 FVKESK. The CDR3 has 16 residues. The trim removed 4 bases at V and 2 bases at J, leaving 5 bases unmatched.

About this clonotype: A much larger clone is a single base away; this may be a read error. The chain carries TRBV12-3 or TRBV12-4 and TRBJ2-7, with D perhaps TRBD1 (6 bases). The CDR3 contains 16 residues. The V end lost 6 bases, the J end lost 0 bases, and 18 bases lay between the germline ends. This CDR3 reads CASSPEGHGISYEQYF. CDR3 DNA sequence: TGTGCCAGCAGCCCCGAGGGACATGGGATCTCCTACGAGCAGTACTTC.

This clonotype appeared a few times. This chain joins TRBV6-4 and TRBJ2-4; 7 nucleotides agree with TRBD2. Germline loops: CDR1 MRHNA, CDR2 SNTAGT. This CDR3 contains 19 residues. The junction had 14 bases not matched to a gene; V was cut back by 2 bases and J by 1 base. CDR3 DNA sequence: TGTGCCAGCAGTGACCTTTGGGCGGGAGAACGCAAGGCCAAAAACATTCAGTACTTC. Amino acid sequence: CASSDLWAGERKAKNIQYF.

The chain recombines TRBV7-6 with TRBJ1-3; D remains ambiguous. Looked up from germline, CDR1 is SGHVS and CDR2 is FNYEAQ. The CDR3 spans 16 residues. V dropped 1 base and J dropped 0 bases, with 10 bases sitting between them. This CDR3 is CASSLGAKGSGNTIYF. CDR3 nucleotides: TGTGCCAGCAGCTTAGGTGCTAAGGGCTCTGGAAACACCATATATTTT.

This clonotype was observed a handful of times. The rearrangement uses TRBV7-9 and TRBJ2-2; a possible D gene is TRBD2 (5 bases). V was shortened by 0 bases and J by 5 bases, with 10 bases between the two germline ends. Germline lookup yields CDR1 SEHNR and CDR2 FQNEAQ (reference sequence). The CDR3 extends over 15 amino acids. CDR3 in DNA: TGTGCCAGCAGCTTAGCACCTCCGGGGACCGGGGAGCTGTTTTTT. Its translation is CASSLAPPGTGELFF. The full variable domain, its missing parts supplied by reference TRBV7-9 and TRBJ2-2, is DTGVSQNPRHKITKRGQNVTFRCDPISEHNRLYWYRQTLGQGPEFLTYFQNEAQLEKSRLLSDRFSAERPKGSFSTLEIQRTEQGDSAMYLCASSLAPPGTGELFFGEGSRLTVL.